A selection of T cell receptor beta chains follows, all from one sample in a study of CD8 T cells in Susac syndrome. MiXCR, applied by TCRdb to the immunoSEQ multiplex PCR reads, yields one record per CDR3 protein. In the table there are approximately 79,000 distinct CDR3 sequences, about 93% of which are singletons. Sequencing input: CD8+ T cells from PBMCs. The receptor source for this set is a human donor with Susac syndrome. CDR3s include the opening cysteine and the closing phenylalanine or tryptophan. D genes are given only for firm matches. Expanded clones get a size class; other rows say once, few or many, or leave the size out.

size,V,D,J,DNA,CDR3
-,TRBV20-1,-,TRBJ2-3,TGCAGTGCCATTCGACAGCCAGATACGCAGTATTTT,CSAIRQPDTQYF
-,TRBV5-1,TRBD1,TRBJ1-2,TGCGCCAGCAGACATACAGGGGGCGATGGCTACACCTTC,CASRHTGGDGYTF
-,TRBV5-1,-,TRBJ2-1,TGCGCCAGCAGCTTTTATGGCAGCTCCTACAATGAGCAGTTCTTC,CASSFYGSSYNEQFF
-,TRBV2,-,TRBJ2-1,TGTGCCAGCAGTGAAGTCAATGAGCAGTTCTTC,CASSEVNEQFF
-,TRBV6-1,-,TRBJ1-5,TGTGCCAGCAGTGAAGCGGGCTCGTCTTATCAGCCCCAGCATTTT,CASSEAGSSYQPQHF
-,TRBV20-1,TRBD2,TRBJ2-2,TGCAGTGCTAGAGATCTGCGAGCCAGCGGGGGACAGAACACCGGGGAGCTGTTTTTT,CSARDLRASGGQNTGELFF
-,TRBV12-3/TRBV12-4,-,TRBJ2-7,TGTGCCAGCAGTTTCGGCGGGACCCTCTACGAGCAGTACTTC,CASSFGGTLYEQYF
-,TRBV6-2/TRBV6-3,-,TRBJ2-1,TGTGCCAGCAGTTCCTTGACTGGGACCTACGACTCCTACAATGAGCAGTTCTTC,CASSSLTGTYDSYNEQFF
-,TRBV12-3/TRBV12-4,-,TRBJ1-4,TGTGCCAGCAGTTTGACAGATAATGAAAAACTGTTTTTT,CASSLTDNEKLFF
once,TRBV7-2,TRBD1,TRBJ2-7,TGTGCCAGCAGCTTAGCCCTGGACAGGAGCTCCTACGAGCAGTACTTC,CASSLALDRSSYEQYF
-,TRBV4-1,-,TRBJ1-2,TGCGCCAGCAGCCAAGTTGGGGGTGGTAGGGGCTACACCTTC,CASSQVGGGRGYTF
-,TRBV28,TRBD1,TRBJ2-2,TGTGCCAGCAGGACAGGGCACACCGGGGAGCTGTTTTTT,CASRTGHTGELFF
few,TRBV30,TRBD2,TRBJ2-2,TGTGCCTGGAGATTAGCGGGAGGGCAGTCCGGGGAGCTGTTTTTT,CAWRLAGGQSGELFF
-,TRBV30,-,TRBJ2-5,TGTGCCTGGAGTGTACCGGGACACAAAGAGACCCAGTACTTC,CAWSVPGHKETQYF
-,TRBV27,-,TRBJ1-5,TGTGCCAGCAGTATATCGGACCGCAATCAGCCCCAGCATTTT,CASSISDRNQPQHF
-,TRBV6-2/TRBV6-3,TRBD1,TRBJ2-2,TGTGCCAGCAGCCATGGACAGGGGAATACCGGGGAGCTGTTTTTT,CASSHGQGNTGELFF
-,TRBV6-6,-,TRBJ1-1,TGTGCCAGCAGTTATTTGGGGGCGGTAAACACTGAAGCTTTCTTT,CASSYLGAVNTEAFF
-,TRBV7-9,-,TRBJ2-1,TGTGCCAGCAGAAAAGGTCCGGGGGCCTACAATGAGCAGTTCTTC,CASRKGPGAYNEQFF
-,TRBV29-1,TRBD2,TRBJ2-5,TGCAGCGTTGTCCCTAGCGGCGATTTGATTGGGACCCAGTACTTC,CSVVPSGDLIGTQYF
-,TRBV15,-,TRBJ2-1,TGTGCCACCAGCAGATGGGAAGACAGATCAATCAATGAGCGGCAGTTCTTC,CATSRWEDRSINERQFF
-,TRBV12-3/TRBV12-4,-,TRBJ2-3,TGTGCCAGCAGTTTAGGCCAGTTAGAGCAGTATTTT,CASSLGQLEQYF
-,TRBV7-9,TRBD2,TRBJ2-2,TGTGCCAGCAGCCGACTAGCGGGAGACACCGGGGAGCTGTTTTTT,CASSRLAGDTGELFF
-,TRBV5-4,-,TRBJ1-2,TGTGCCAGCAGCTTAACAGGGATATCTTCCTATGGCTACACCTTC,CASSLTGISSYGYTF
once,TRBV5-8,-,TRBJ1-5,TGTGCCAGCAGCTTGTTCCGAAATAGCAATCAGCCCCAGCATTTT,CASSLFRNSNQPQHF
-,TRBV9,TRBD1,TRBJ1-3,TGTGCCAGCAGCGAAAGCAGGGGGTACTCTGGAAACACCATATATTTT,CASSESRGYSGNTIYF
-,TRBV20-1,-,TRBJ2-5,TGCAGTGCTACCGTCTTGAGGGAGGGGGCCGGAGAGACCCAGTACTTC,CSATVLREGAGETQYF
once,TRBV12-3/TRBV12-4,-,TRBJ1-4,TGTGCCAGCAGTTTCCTCGCCAGGGAAAGGGAAAAACTGTTTTTT,CASSFLAREREKLFF
-,TRBV4-1,-,TRBJ2-7,TGCGCCAGCAGCCCATCACTAAACCACGAGCAGTACTTC,CASSPSLNHEQYF
-,TRBV28,-,TRBJ2-5,TGTGCCACCCAAGGACACATTTCGGGGCCGAAGGGGTACCAAGAGACCCAGTACTTC,CATQGHISGPKGYQETQYF
-,TRBV10-3,TRBD1,TRBJ2-7,TGTGCCATCAAATCGACAGGGGCCGGGTACGAGCAGTACTTC,CAIKSTGAGYEQYF
-,TRBV27,TRBD1,TRBJ1-2,TGTGCCAGCAGTCAAGCGGGACAGAGCTTCTATGGCTACACCTTC,CASSQAGQSFYGYTF
-,TRBV14,-,TRBJ2-1,TGTGCCAGCAGCCAAGATATGGACAAGCCTAATGAGCAGTTCTTC,CASSQDMDKPNEQFF
-,TRBV7-2,TRBD2,TRBJ2-7,TGTGCCAGCAGCCGAGGGACTAGCGGGGTCTACGAGCAGTACTTC,CASSRGTSGVYEQYF
-,TRBV4-3,-,TRBJ2-7,TGCGCCAGCAGCCAAGGCGGAACAGGAACCTACGAGCAGTACTTC,CASSQGGTGTYEQYF
-,TRBV9,-,TRBJ1-1,TGTGCCAGCAGCGTACCCGACCCGGGAAACACTGAAGCTTTCTTT,CASSVPDPGNTEAFF
-,TRBV7-9,TRBD1,TRBJ2-1,TGTGCCAGCAGTAGGAGCGGGGACAGGGCCACCAATGAGCAGTTCTTC,CASSRSGDRATNEQFF
-,TRBV9,-,TRBJ2-7,TGTGCCAGCAGCGTAGAGATGGGGAATTGTAACGAGCAGTACTTC,CASSVEMGNCNEQYF
-,TRBV6-5,-,TRBJ1-1,TGTGCCAGCACCGCCGGGGTAGCAGCTTTCTTT,CASTAGVAAFF
-,TRBV5-8,-,TRBJ1-1,TGTGCCAGCAGCTTGTTTGGGGGAAACACTGAAGCTTTCTTT,CASSLFGGNTEAFF
-,TRBV2,TRBD2,TRBJ2-7,TGTGCCAGCAGTGAAGCGCCCCTAGCGGGAGAGCAGTACTTC,CASSEAPLAGEQYF
-,TRBV5-1,-,TRBJ1-5,TGCGCCAGCAGCTTGGGGACTAACAATCAGCCCCAGCATTTT,CASSLGTNNQPQHF
-,TRBV4-3,TRBD2,TRBJ2-1,TGCGCCAGCAGCCAAGATGGACTAGCGGGAGATGAGCAGTTCTTC,CASSQDGLAGDEQFF
-,TRBV7-2,TRBD1,TRBJ2-1,TGTGCCAGCAGCCCAACGGGACAGAGACTATGGGAGCAGTTCTTC,CASSPTGQRLWEQFF
-,TRBV6-2/TRBV6-3,TRBD1,TRBJ2-1,TGTGCCAGCAGTCGCCGGGACAGTTTTTTTAGCTCCTACAATGAGCAGTTCTTC,CASSRRDSFFSSYNEQFF
-,TRBV4-1,TRBD2,TRBJ2-2,TGCGCCAGCAGCAAAGAGGTTCGGGGGGCGAACACCGGGGAGCTGTTTTTT,CASSKEVRGANTGELFF
-,TRBV20-1,-,TRBJ2-7,TGCAGTGCTAGAGCTCTAGAGGTGCACCTCTCCTACGAGCAGTACTTC,CSARALEVHLSYEQYF
-,TRBV5-1,-,TRBJ1-1,TGCGCCAGCAGCTTCGTGGAACTGAACACTGAAGCTTTCTTT,CASSFVELNTEAFF
-,TRBV29-1,TRBD2,TRBJ2-3,TGCAGCGCTGGGGACGGGAGGGATACGCAGTATTTT,CSAGDGRDTQYF
-,TRBV7-9,-,TRBJ1-1,TGTGCCAGCTCGTGGGGAGGGGTGAACACTGAAGCTTTCTTT,CASSWGGVNTEAFF
-,TRBV7-9,-,TRBJ1-1,TGTGCCAGCAGGGGGAACACTGAAGCTTTCTTT,CASRGNTEAFF
-,TRBV12-3/TRBV12-4,-,TRBJ1-1,TGTGCCAGCAGTCGGACTCAGAAGACCACTGAAGCTTTCTTT,CASSRTQKTTEAFF
-,TRBV12-3/TRBV12-4,TRBD1,TRBJ2-7,TGTGCCAGCAGCTGGGACAGGGGTTCCAGCGAGCAGTACTTC,CASSWDRGSSEQYF
once,TRBV28,-,TRBJ2-1,TGTGCCAGCAGTGCCATCAATGAGCAGTTCTTC,CASSAINEQFF